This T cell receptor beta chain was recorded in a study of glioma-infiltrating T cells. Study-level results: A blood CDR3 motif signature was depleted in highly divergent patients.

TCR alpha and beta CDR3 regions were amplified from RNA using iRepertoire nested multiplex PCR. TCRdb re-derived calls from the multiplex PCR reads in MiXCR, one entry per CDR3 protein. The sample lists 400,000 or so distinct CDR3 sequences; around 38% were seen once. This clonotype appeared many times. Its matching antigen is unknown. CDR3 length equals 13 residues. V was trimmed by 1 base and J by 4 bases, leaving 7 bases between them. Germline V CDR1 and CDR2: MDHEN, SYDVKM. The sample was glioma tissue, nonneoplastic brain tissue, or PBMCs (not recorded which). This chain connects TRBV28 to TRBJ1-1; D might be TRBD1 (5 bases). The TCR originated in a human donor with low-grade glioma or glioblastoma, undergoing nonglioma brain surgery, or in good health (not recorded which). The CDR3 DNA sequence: TGTGCCAGCAGTTTATCCCAGGGCACTGAAGCTTTCTTT. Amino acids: CASSLSQGTEAFF.